Each of the 19 T cell receptor beta chains below was sequenced from the same sample in a study of T cells in Graves' hyperthyroidism and ophthalmopathy. TCR beta CDR3 sequences were amplified from RNA transcripts. HTBI primers were the set used in a first-round RT-PCR of the TCR CDR3. MiXCR was run by TCRdb on the multiplex PCR reads, yielding one entry per CDR3 protein. Here the sample spans 550,000 to 600,000 distinct CDR3 sequences, around 17% being singletons. Input material: blood. All receptors derive from a woman aged 18-29 years with Graves' hyperthyroidism.

The chain joins TRBV29-1 to TRBJ1-2, with 7 bases matching TRBD1. The CDR3 loop spans 12 amino acids. The V and J ends lost 5 bases and 4 bases, in that order; junction bases with no gene match: 4. Germline assignment: CDR1 SQVTM and CDR2 ANQGSEA. CDR3 DNA: TGCAGCGTTTCGACAGGGAGCTATGGCTACACCTTC. This encodes CSVSTGSYGYTF. The full variable domain, completed using reference TRBV29-1 and TRBJ1-2, is SAVISQKPSRDICQRGTSLTIQCQVDSQVTMMFWYRQQPGQSLTLIATANQGSEATYESGFVIDKFPISRPNLTFSTLTVSNMSPEDSSIYLCSVSTGSYGYTFGSGTRLTVV.

This clonotype has only a few counts. The chain uses TRBV6-2 or TRBV6-3 and TRBJ2-1; the D is unclear. V was trimmed by 0 bases and J by 12 bases, leaving 6 bases between them. Germline V gives CDR1 MNHEY, CDR2 SVGEGT. This CDR3 has 11 residues. The DNA of the CDR3 is TGTGCCAGCAGTTACTCAGGGCCGCAGTTCTTC. Encoded protein: CASSYSGPQFF.

This clonotype occurred a few times. The V gene is TRBV7-6, the J gene TRBJ1-1; TRBD1 matches at 7 bases. V lost 6 bases, J lost 1 base, and 14 bases stayed unmatched. Per the germline V gene, CDR1 is SGHVS and CDR2 is FNYEAQ. The CDR3 has 17 amino acids. The CDR3 here is CASRPGGPDRPNTEAFF. In DNA, the CDR3 is TGTGCCAGCAGACCAGGGGGGCCAGACAGGCCGAACACTGAAGCTTTCTTT.

The CDR3 DNA sequence: TGTGCCAGTAGTAGTTTGGCAGTACAGGACACTGAAGCTTTCTTT. Translation: CASSSLAVQDTEAFF. The chain combines TRBV19 with TRBJ1-1, with D perhaps matching TRBD1 (5 bases). V gave up 4 bases and J gave up 3 bases, with 15 bases separating them. The CDR3 sequence is 15 residues long. The germline gives CDR1 LNHDA, CDR2 SQIVND (reference sequence).

The rearrangement uses TRBV27 and TRBJ2-1, with 11 bases fitting TRBD2. The length of the CDR3 is 18 residues. CDR1 and CDR2 from the germline V gene are MNHEY and SMNVEV (reference sequence). V shed 2 bases and J 0 bases; nucleotides not matched to a gene: 6. The CDR3 is CASSLGLAGGYSYNEQFF. CDR3 nucleotide sequence: TGTGCCAGCAGTTTAGGGCTAGCGGGGGGATACTCCTACAATGAGCAGTTCTTC.

This clonotype was detected a few times. This chain links TRBV7-9 with TRBJ2-2; D is ambiguous. CDR1 is SEHNR, CDR2 FQNEAQ, per germline (reference sequence). Trimming took 5 bases from V and 3 from J, leaving 7 bases between them. This CDR3 is built from 13 residues. The CDR3 bases are TGTGCCAGCAGCACCCTACACACCGGGGAGCTGTTTTTT. It specifies CASSTLHTGELFF.

This clonotype appeared many times. The chain employs TRBV5-1 and TRBJ1-1; D is possibly TRBD1 (6 bases). CDR3 length: 13 residues. CDR1 SGHRS and CDR2 YFSETQ come from the germline V gene. The V gene lost 4 bases and the J gene lost 10 bases, with 17 bases spanning the gap. As DNA, the CDR3 is TGCGCCAGCAGCCCAACAGGGTACGAAGGAGCTTTCTTT. Translating gives CASSPTGYEGAFF.

This clonotype has a handful of counts. The rearrangement links TRBV27 to TRBJ2-7, with a tentative D call TRBD1 (5 bases). Per germline, CDR1 MNHEY and CDR2 SMNVEV (reference sequence). The V and J ends lost 3 bases and 1 base respectively, with 10 bases between them. CDR3 length: 14 amino acids. The CDR3 spells CASSFARASYEQYF. The CDR3 DNA is TGTGCCAGCAGTTTTGCCAGGGCTTCCTACGAGCAGTACTTC.

The chain employs TRBV14 and TRBJ1-1; D is unresolved. This CDR3 has 15 amino acids. V dropped 4 bases and J dropped 1 base, with 13 bases sitting between them. Looked up from germline, CDR1 is SGHDN and CDR2 is FVKESK. CDR3 nucleotides: TGTGCCAGCAGCCGTTACTCCGGGAGGAACACTGAAGCTTTCTTT. It translates to CASSRYSGRNTEAFF.

There are a few counts of this clonotype. This chain joins TRBV7-9 and TRBJ2-3; D is unclear. V lost 5 bases to trimming and J lost 3 bases, with 15 bases between them. CDR3 length equals 15 residues. The germline V gene has CDR1 SEHNR and CDR2 FQNEAQ (reference sequence). As DNA, the CDR3 is TGTGCCAGCAGCCCCACGCGCCTATCAACAGATACGCAGTATTTT. Its protein is CASSPTRLSTDTQYF.

This clonotype showed up just a few times. V usage is TRBV4-2 and J usage is TRBJ2-5; D could derive from TRBD1 or TRBD2 (5 bases each). Deletions cut 0 bases from V and 4 bases from J, with 12 bases between. There are 15 residues in the CDR3. The germline gives CDR1 LGHNA, CDR2 YNFKEQ. This CDR3 reads CASSQDSPGGETQYF. DNA of the CDR3: TGTGCCAGCAGCCAAGATTCCCCTGGGGGAGAGACCCAGTACTTC.

This clonotype was recorded many times. The chain joins TRBV12-3 or TRBV12-4 to TRBJ2-2, with TRBD2 identical over 11 bases. V lost 5 bases, J lost 4 bases, and 12 bases stayed unmatched. This CDR3 is 18 amino acids long. The CDR3 DNA is TGTGCCAGCAGTGGGATGACTAGCGGGGAGATCGGCACCGGGGAGCTGTTTTTT. This encodes CASSGMTSGEIGTGELFF.

This clonotype was detected ten times or more. V usage is TRBV20-1 and J usage is TRBJ2-7; possibly TRBD1 for D (6 bases). This CDR3 is built from 14 residues. The V gene lost 6 bases and the J gene lost 0 bases, with 15 bases spanning the gap. Germline values: CDR1 DFQATT, CDR2 SNEGSKA (reference sequence). In nucleotides, the CDR3 is TGCAGTGCCGCATACAGGGTCAGCTCCTACGAGCAGTACTTC. It yields the protein CSAAYRVSSYEQYF.

The chain carries TRBV11-2 and TRBJ2-1, with TRBD1 matching 7 bases. The CDR3 totals 18 residues. The ends lost 3 bases at V and 1 base at J; junction bases unmatched: 12. Germline CDR1 is SGHAT and CDR2 is FQNNGV. As DNA, the CDR3 is TGTGCCAGCAGCTTTCCTACAGGGGCTAGTGAGTCCTACAATGAGCAGTTCTTC. It specifies CASSFPTGASESYNEQFF.

The genes are TRBV6-1 and TRBJ2-5; a possible D gene is TRBD2 (7 bases). The V gene's germline CDR1 is MNHNS and CDR2 SASEGT. The CDR3 sequence is 15 residues long. V gave up 10 bases and J gave up 1 base, with 19 bases separating them. The CDR3 DNA reads TGTGCCACCCAGGAGGCGGGGGCCATCCAAGAGACCCAGTACTTC. Its translation is CATQEAGAIQETQYF.

This clonotype was detected many times. This sequence joins TRBV5-1 and TRBJ2-7; 8 bases line up with TRBD2. CDR3 length: 12 residues. The V segment lost 4 bases and the J segment 5 bases; nucleotides outside the gene matches: 2. The germline CDR1 and CDR2 sequences are SGHRS and YFSETQ. CDR3 DNA: TGCGCCAGCAGCGGAGCGGGAGACGAGCAGTACTTC. Translated: CASSGAGDEQYF.

This clonotype has at least ten counts. This chain links TRBV12-3 or TRBV12-4 with TRBJ1-1; 9 nucleotides agree with TRBD1. The CDR3 has 16 residues. With 8 bases clipped from V and 0 bases from J, the junction kept 10 bases outside the gene matches. CDR3 DNA sequence: TGTGCCAGCCTACCCGGACAGGGGATAATGAACACTGAAGCTTTCTTT. It codes for CASLPGQGIMNTEAFF.

This clonotype came up many times. The chain carries TRBV5-1 and TRBJ2-1, with TRBD1 identical over 8 bases. V dropped 2 bases and J dropped 7; count of bases not matched to a gene: 23. This CDR3 region has 20 residues. Germline lookup yields CDR1 SGHRS and CDR2 YFSETQ. The CDR3, as DNA: TGCGCCAGCAGCTTCCGCCCCGCCGGACAGGGTCGGCGGACGAGGAATGAGCAGTTCTTC. This codes for CASSFRPAGQGRRTRNEQFF.

This clonotype came up a few times. The chain is built from TRBV27 and TRBJ2-1; TRBD2 matches 14 bases. Looked up from germline, CDR1 is MNHEY and CDR2 is SMNVEV (reference sequence). The CDR3 runs to 18 residues. With V trimmed by 5 bases and J by 3 bases, 9 bases remained unmatched. For the CDR3, the DNA is TGTGCCAGCAGTCACGGACTAGCGGGAGGCTACCGCTACAATGAGCAGTTCTTC. Its translation is CASSHGLAGGYRYNEQFF.